This is a list of T cell receptor beta chains from one sample in a study of tumor-infiltrating lymphocytes in primary liver carcinoma. TCRdb redid the calling of the multiplex PCR reads with MiXCR, one entry per CDR3 protein. The table lists more than 70,000 distinct CDR3 sequences, approximately 62% of them singletons, with roughly 28% in the top ten. Sequencing was done on a sample of tumor-adjacent normal liver tissue. The receptors derive from a middle-aged man with primary liver carcinoma and hepatitis B virus infection. The CDR3 runs from the conserved cysteine through the conserved F or W. The D gene is left open where the match is weak. Size is stated for part of the rows, as once, few or many counts, or as a class when the clone is expanded.

d_call: TRBD2
j_call: TRBJ2-2
clone_size: NA
v_call: TRBV11-2
cdr3_length: 16
cdr3_nt: TGTGCCAGCAACTTCCGATTAGCGGGAGATGCGGGGGAGCTGTTTTTT
cdr3_aa: CASNFRLAGDAGELFF

d_call: NA
j_call: TRBJ2-1
clone_size: NA
v_call: TRBV4-1
cdr3_length: 17
cdr3_nt: TGCGCCAGCAGCCTAAAGATTGGGTCGGGTATTTACAATGAGCAGTTCTTC
cdr3_aa: CASSLKIGSGIYNEQFF

d_call: NA
j_call: TRBJ1-1
clone_size: NA
v_call: TRBV6-2/TRBV6-3
cdr3_length: 14
cdr3_nt: TGTGCTGGCAGTTGCCCAGAGCTGAACACTGAAGCTTTCTTT
cdr3_aa: CAGSCPELNTEAFF

d_call: NA
j_call: TRBJ2-7
clone_size: NA
v_call: TRBV7-2
cdr3_length: 14
cdr3_nt: TGTGCCAGCAGCTTAGGCAGACTGAGCTACGAACAGTACTTC
cdr3_aa: CASSLGRLSYEQYF

d_call: NA
j_call: TRBJ1-6
clone_size: many
v_call: TRBV28
cdr3_length: 14
cdr3_nt: TGTGCCAGCAGTTTACCCATAAATAATTCACCCCTCCACTTT
cdr3_aa: CASSLPINNSPLHF

d_call: NA
j_call: TRBJ2-7
clone_size: medium-sized
v_call: TRBV11-2
cdr3_length: 14
cdr3_nt: TGTGCCAGCAGCTTAGATCGACGGGCCCACGAGCAGTACTTC
cdr3_aa: CASSLDRRAHEQYF

d_call: NA
j_call: TRBJ2-1
clone_size: once
v_call: TRBV29-1
cdr3_length: 11
cdr3_nt: TGCAGCCTTGGCCGCTACAATGAGCGGTTCTTC
cdr3_aa: CSLGRYNERFF

d_call: NA
j_call: TRBJ1-2
clone_size: NA
v_call: TRBV11-2
cdr3_length: 15
cdr3_nt: TGTGTCAGCAGCTTTTCCGAGCTTTTTCTTGGGGGCTACACCTTC
cdr3_aa: CVSSFSELFLGGYTF

d_call: NA
j_call: TRBJ2-3
clone_size: NA
v_call: TRBV11-1
cdr3_length: 15
cdr3_nt: TGTGCCAGCAGCTTAGAGTGGACTTTCACAGATACGCAGTATTTT
cdr3_aa: CASSLEWTFTDTQYF

d_call: TRBD2
j_call: TRBJ2-3
clone_size: NA
v_call: TRBV12-3/TRBV12-4
cdr3_length: 14
cdr3_nt: TGTGCCAGTAGTACCGTAGCGGGAGCAGATACGCAGTATTTT
cdr3_aa: CASSTVAGADTQYF

d_call: NA
j_call: TRBJ1-1
clone_size: NA
v_call: TRBV5-1
cdr3_length: 16
cdr3_nt: TGCGCCAGCCAGCCCGAGCAGAATGAAATGAACACTGAAGCTTCCTTT
cdr3_aa: CASQPEQNEMNTEASF

d_call: TRBD2
j_call: TRBJ2-1
clone_size: once
v_call: TRBV6-1
cdr3_length: 16
cdr3_nt: TGTACCAGCAGTCAACAAGGGCTGACTAGCGGGGATGTGCAGTTCTTC
cdr3_aa: CTSSQQGLTSGDVQFF

d_call: NA
j_call: TRBJ2-2
clone_size: NA
v_call: TRBV24-1
cdr3_length: 17
cdr3_nt: TGTGCCACCAGTGCTATAGAGAGGACCCGGAACACAGGGGAGCTGTTTTTT
cdr3_aa: CATSAIERTRNTGELFF

d_call: TRBD1
j_call: TRBJ2-5
clone_size: NA
v_call: TRBV24-1
cdr3_length: 14
cdr3_nt: TGTGCCACCAGTGTGACAGGGAACCGAGAGACCCAGTACTTC
cdr3_aa: CATSVTGNRETQYF

d_call: TRBD2
j_call: TRBJ2-1
clone_size: many
v_call: TRBV30
cdr3_length: 13
cdr3_nt: TGTGCCTGGAGTCCCAGCGGGAACAATGAGCAGTTCTTC
cdr3_aa: CAWSPSGNNEQFF

d_call: NA
j_call: TRBJ2-3
clone_size: NA
v_call: TRBV24-1
cdr3_length: 17
cdr3_nt: TGTACCACCAGTGATTCTTTAGCACAGGCAATTCTAGATACGCAGTATTTT
cdr3_aa: CTTSDSLAQAILDTQYF